This T cell receptor (beta chain) was observed in a study of blood T cell repertoires in COVID-19. Background on the study: Sources were T cells, B-cell-depleted T cells, or PBMCs; the material itself was cDNA or gDNA.

Seattle cases were enrolled at active infection and followed longitudinally. CDR3 length: 15 residues. Trimming cost V 2 bases and J 0 bases, with 11 bases left between them. CDR1 and CDR2 (germline): SGHDT, YYEEEE. Generated by immunoSEQ multiplex PCR, the TCRdb table keeps only in-frame clones and is missing some. Of over 450,000 clones in the sample, about 89% were seen once. The sample consisted of peripheral blood. The V gene is TRBV5-6, the J gene TRBJ1-1, with D possibly being TRBD1 (5 bases). This TCR came from a woman aged 45-60 years with COVID-19, enrolled during active disease. The CDR3 DNA reads TGTGCCAGCAGCTTCCTGACAGCCTTGAACACTGAAGCTTTCTTT. This gives the protein CASSFLTALNTEAFF.